One and the same sample provided the 17 T cell receptor beta chains below, sequenced in a study of control samples from healthy donors and cancer patients. Some clones are missing from TCRdb's copy, which holds only in-frame ones; the method was immunoSEQ multiplex PCR. The sample yields 140,000 to 150,000 clones, more than 85% seen once. What was sequenced was blood. The receptors here all came from a man between 25 and 39 years old in good health.

The chain couples TRBV6-5 to TRBJ1-3, with TRBD1 identical over 9 bases. This CDR3 has 13 amino acids. The J segment lost 3 bases and the V segment lost 6 bases, leaving 0 bases of the junction unmatched. Germline V gene lookup returns CDR1 MNHEY and CDR2 SVGAGI. The CDR3 here is CASRTGGGNTIYF. In DNA, the CDR3 is TGTGCCAGCAGGACAGGGGGTGGAAACACCATATATTTT.

This clone appeared once. V and J are TRBV30 and TRBJ1-6; D gene ambiguous. Germline-derived CDR1 and CDR2 are GTSNPN and SVGIG (reference sequence). The V end was cut by 3 bases, the J end by 0 bases, with 12 bases between. This CDR3 region has 16 residues. In DNA, the CDR3 is TGTGCCTGGAGGACTGGACCACGCTCCTATAATTCACCCCTCCACTTT. It translates to CAWRTGPRSYNSPLHF.

J is TRBJ1-5 and V is TRBV2; weak D call: TRBD1 (6 bases). CDR3 length equals 18 residues. CDR1 is SNHLY, CDR2 FYNNEI, per germline. Trimming stripped 4 bases from V and 0 bases from J, with 19 bases between. The CDR3 is CASSGRQERGYSNQPQHF. DNA of the CDR3: TGTGCCAGCAGTGGCCGACAGGAAAGAGGTTATAGCAATCAGCCCCAGCATTTT.

The chain recombines TRBV18 with TRBJ2-3, with a weak D call TRBD2 (5 bases). The CDR3 extends over 15 amino acids. CDR1 is KGHSH and CDR2 is LQKENI in the germline V gene. V lost 2 bases to trimming and J lost 5 bases, with 14 bases between them. In nucleotides, the CDR3 is TGTGCCAGCTCACCATCGGCTAGCAAGGGAGATACGCAGTATTTT. Protein sequence: CASSPSASKGDTQYF.

In DNA, the CDR3 is TGTGCCAGCAGCTTGGAGGGTGTGTTCTCTGGAAACACCATATATTTT. It yields the protein CASSLEGVFSGNTIYF. The chain links TRBV5-4 to TRBJ1-3; D gene uncertain. V lost 0 bases to trimming and J lost 0 bases, with 10 bases between them. This CDR3 spans 16 amino acids. Germline CDR1 is SGHNT and CDR2 is YYREEE (reference sequence).

The J gene is TRBJ1-5, the V gene TRBV19, with 7 nucleotides matching TRBD1. V dropped 10 bases and J dropped 5; count of bases not matched to a gene: 5. Germline values: CDR1 LNHDA, CDR2 SQIVND (reference sequence). This CDR3 has 12 residues. The CDR3, as DNA: TGTGCCACCGCGACAGGGTATCAGCCCCAGCATTTT. Amino acids: CATATGYQPQHF.

The V gene is TRBV24-1, the J gene TRBJ2-3; possibly TRBD1 for D (5 bases). V dropped 4 bases and J dropped 0 bases, with 19 bases sitting between them. The CDR3 totals 18 residues. Germline-derived CDR1 and CDR2 are KGHDR and SFDVKD. The CDR3 nucleotides are TGTGCCACCAGTGAGAGGTTGGGGCAGGACATAAGCACAGATACGCAGTATTTT. Amino acids: CATSERLGQDISTDTQYF.

The chain combines TRBV27 with TRBJ1-4; D might be TRBD1 (5 bases). With 8 bases removed from V and 8 bases from J, the gap between germline ends came to 15 bases. Germline loops: CDR1 MNHEY, CDR2 SMNVEV (reference sequence). CDR3 size: 13 residues. The DNA for the CDR3 is TGTGCCAGCGGCGGGGGGTTACGAGAAAAACTGTTTTTT. Translation: CASGGGLREKLFF.

The chain recombines TRBV12-3 or TRBV12-4 with TRBJ1-2; 9 bases align to TRBD1. After removal of 5 bases from V and 4 bases from J, the junction contained 2 bases not matched to a gene. The length of the CDR3 is 13 residues. The CDR3 bases are TGTGCCAGCAGTCAGGGACAGGGCTATGGCTACACCTTC. Its translation: CASSQGQGYGYTF.

The chain carries TRBV15 and TRBJ1-5, with no clear D. The CDR3 contains 15 residues. V shed 0 bases and J shed 2 bases, with 8 bases lying between them. Germline CDR1 LNHNV, CDR2 YYDKDF (reference sequence). The CDR3 here is CATSRDNSGNQPQHF. Written as DNA, the CDR3 is TGTGCCACCAGCAGAGATAATAGTGGCAATCAGCCCCAGCATTTT.

The chain recombines TRBV3-1 (or the pseudogene TRBV3-2) with TRBJ1-2; perhaps TRBD1 as D (5 bases). CDR1 and CDR2 from the germline V gene are LGHDT and YNNKEL (reference sequence). V shed 1 base and J shed 2 bases, with 17 bases lying between them. There are 17 residues in the CDR3. In DNA, the CDR3 is TGTGCCAGCAGCCAAGGATCCGGGACTCGGGGGAACTATGGCTACACCTTC. Translated, it gives CASSQGSGTRGNYGYTF.

This chain connects TRBV2 to TRBJ2-3; 8 nucleotides align to TRBD2. V lost 0 bases, J lost 4 bases, and 3 bases stayed unmatched. Germline V gives CDR1 SNHLY, CDR2 FYNNEI. The CDR3 loop spans 15 amino acids. In nucleotides, the CDR3 is TGTGCCAGCAGTGAAGCCGGGACTAGATCAGATACGCAGTATTTT. This codes for CASSEAGTRSDTQYF.

V gene TRBV27 combines with J gene TRBJ2-7, with D perhaps matching TRBD2 (6 bases). V lost 2 bases and J lost 1, with 6 bases in between. Per the germline V gene, CDR1 is MNHEY and CDR2 is SMNVEV (reference sequence). The CDR3 is 13 amino acids. The CDR3 spells CASSLGGSYEQYF. The DNA of the CDR3 is TGTGCCAGCAGTTTAGGGGGGTCCTACGAGCAGTACTTC.

J is TRBJ2-7 and V is TRBV7-6; D assignment may be TRBD1 or TRBD2 (5 bases each). Per germline, CDR1 SGHVS and CDR2 FNYEAQ. The length of the CDR3 is 15 residues. Trimming removed 1 base from V and 0 bases from J, with 10 bases in between. CDR3 sequence: CASSLEQGPSYEQYF. The CDR3, as DNA: TGTGCCAGCAGCTTAGAGCAGGGACCCTCCTACGAGCAGTACTTC. The variable domain in full, with the rest retrieved from reference TRBV7-6 and TRBJ2-7, is GAGVSQSPRYKVTKRGQDVALRCDPISGHVSLYWYRQALGQGPEFLTYFNYEAQQDKSGLPNDRFSAERPEGSISTLTIQRTEQRDSAMYRCASSLEQGPSYEQYFGPGTRLTVT.

The chain recombines TRBV14 with TRBJ2-7; D is undetermined. CDR3 length equals 14 residues. V gave up 1 base and J gave up 2 bases, with 9 bases separating them. Germline V gene data show CDR1 as SGHDN and CDR2 as FVKESK. In DNA, the CDR3 is TGTGCCAGCAGCCAAGTCTCCAGAACCTACGAGCAGTACTTC. Encoded protein: CASSQVSRTYEQYF.

V and J are TRBV7-3 and TRBJ2-2, with TRBD1 identical over 8 bases. Germline-derived CDR1 and CDR2 are SGHTA and FQGTGA. CDR3 length equals 14 residues. V shed 5 bases, J shed 7 bases, and the junction held 6 bases outside the gene matches. The CDR3 reads CASSPRQGNGELFF. CDR3 bases: TGTGCCAGCAGCCCGAGACAGGGGAACGGGGAGCTGTTTTTT.

The chain employs TRBV19 and TRBJ1-6, with 7 bases identical to TRBD1. CDR3 length: 19 amino acids. In germline, CDR1 is LNHDA, CDR2 SQIVND (reference sequence). V shed 3 bases, J shed 0 bases, and the junction held 11 bases outside the gene matches. As DNA, the CDR3 is TGTGCCAGTAGTATTGGGGACAGTAAACAGAGCTCCTATAATTCACCCCTCCACTTT. Its translation: CASSIGDSKQSSYNSPLHF.